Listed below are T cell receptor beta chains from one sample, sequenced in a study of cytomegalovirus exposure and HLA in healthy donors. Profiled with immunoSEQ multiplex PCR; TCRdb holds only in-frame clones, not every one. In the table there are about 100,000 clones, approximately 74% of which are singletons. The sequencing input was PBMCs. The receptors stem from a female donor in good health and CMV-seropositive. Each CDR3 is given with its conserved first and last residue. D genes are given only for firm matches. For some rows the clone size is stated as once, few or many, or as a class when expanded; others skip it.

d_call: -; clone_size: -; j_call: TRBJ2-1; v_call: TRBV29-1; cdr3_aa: CSVARSSYNEQFF; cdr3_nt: TGCAGCGTGGCCCGGAGCTCCTACAATGAGCAGTTCTTC
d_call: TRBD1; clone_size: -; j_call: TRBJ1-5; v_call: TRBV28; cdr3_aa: CASRSRGTVWDQPQHF; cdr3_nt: TGTGCCAGCCGCAGCAGGGGGACAGTTTGGGATCAGCCCCAGCATTTT
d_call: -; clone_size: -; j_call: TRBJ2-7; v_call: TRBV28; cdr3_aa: CASSITGLGLYEQYF; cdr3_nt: TGTGCCAGCAGTATCACAGGGTTGGGTCTCTACGAGCAGTACTTC
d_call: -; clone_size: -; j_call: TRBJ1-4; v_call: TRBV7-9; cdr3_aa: CASSLNSLNEKLFF; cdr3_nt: TGTGCCAGCAGCTTAAATTCCCTTAATGAAAAACTGTTTTTT
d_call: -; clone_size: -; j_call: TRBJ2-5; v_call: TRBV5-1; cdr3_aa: CASSPGETQYF; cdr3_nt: TGCGCCAGCAGCCCAGGGGAGACCCAGTACTTC
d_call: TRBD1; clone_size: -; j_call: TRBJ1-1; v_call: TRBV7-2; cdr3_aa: CASSFRQGGTEAFF; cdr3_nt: TGTGCCAGCAGCTTCAGACAGGGAGGTACTGAAGCTTTCTTT
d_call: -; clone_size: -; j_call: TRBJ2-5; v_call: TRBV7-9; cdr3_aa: CASSLMGGLGETQYF; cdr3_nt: TGTGCCAGCAGCTTAATGGGGGGTCTCGGAGAGACCCAGTACTTC
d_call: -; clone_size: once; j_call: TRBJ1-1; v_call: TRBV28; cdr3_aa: CASSLLGVNTEAFF; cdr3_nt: TGTGCCAGCAGTTTATTAGGGGTTAACACTGAAGCTTTCTTT
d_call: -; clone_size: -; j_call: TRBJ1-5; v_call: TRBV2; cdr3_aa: CASEMGLSNQPQHF; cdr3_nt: TGTGCCAGCGAAATGGGCCTTAGCAATCAGCCCCAGCATTTT
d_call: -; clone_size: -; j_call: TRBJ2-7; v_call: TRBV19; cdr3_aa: CASSIVAGFYEQYF; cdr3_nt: TGTGCCAGTAGTATAGTCGCGGGATTCTACGAGCAGTACTTC
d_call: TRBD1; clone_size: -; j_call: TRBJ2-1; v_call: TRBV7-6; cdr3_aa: CASSPNGQGVNNEQFF; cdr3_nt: TGTGCCAGCAGCCCGAACGGACAGGGCGTAAACAATGAGCAGTTCTTC
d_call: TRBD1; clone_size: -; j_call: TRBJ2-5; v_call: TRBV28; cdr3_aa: CASSLWDRAQETQYF; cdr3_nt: TGTGCCAGCAGTTTGTGGGACAGGGCTCAAGAGACCCAGTACTTC
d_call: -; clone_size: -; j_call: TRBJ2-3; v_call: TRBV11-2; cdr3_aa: CASSDLGLNTDTQYF; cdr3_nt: TGTGCCAGCAGCGATCTCGGACTAAACACAGATACGCAGTATTTT
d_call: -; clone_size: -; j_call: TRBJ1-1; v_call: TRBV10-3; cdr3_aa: CAISGQSNTEAFF; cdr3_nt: TGTGCCATCAGCGGACAGTCAAACACTGAAGCTTTCTTT
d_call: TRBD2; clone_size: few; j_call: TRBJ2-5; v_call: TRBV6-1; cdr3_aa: CASRGLAGGPPQYF; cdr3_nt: TGTGCCAGCAGGGGACTAGCGGGAGGGCCTCCCCAGTACTTC
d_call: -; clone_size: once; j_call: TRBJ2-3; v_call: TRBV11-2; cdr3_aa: CASSPTLDTQYF; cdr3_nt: TGTGCCAGCAGCCCGACACTAGATACGCAGTATTTT
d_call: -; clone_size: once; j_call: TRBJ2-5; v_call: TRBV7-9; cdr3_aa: CASSLIKETQYF; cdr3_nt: TGTGCCAGCAGCTTAATCAAAGAGACCCAGTACTTC
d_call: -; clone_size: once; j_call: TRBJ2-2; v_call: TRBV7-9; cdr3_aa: CASSLGPAGTGELFF; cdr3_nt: TGTGCCAGCAGCTTAGGCCCCGCGGGCACCGGGGAGCTGTTTTTT
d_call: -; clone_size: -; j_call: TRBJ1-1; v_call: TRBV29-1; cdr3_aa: CSVEDPEGGTEAFF; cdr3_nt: TGCAGCGTTGAAGATCCGGAGGGTGGCACTGAAGCTTTCTTT
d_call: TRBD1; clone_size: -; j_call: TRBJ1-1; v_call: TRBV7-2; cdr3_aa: CASSFQGVSTEAFF; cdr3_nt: TGTGCCAGCAGCTTCCAGGGGGTATCGACTGAAGCTTTCTTT
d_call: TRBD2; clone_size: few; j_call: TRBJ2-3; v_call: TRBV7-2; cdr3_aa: CASSFLMAGGRADTQYF; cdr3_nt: TGTGCCAGCAGCTTCCTTATGGCGGGGGGGCGTGCAGATACGCAGTATTTT
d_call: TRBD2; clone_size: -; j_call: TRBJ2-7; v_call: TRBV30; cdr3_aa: CAWTPLEAGGGYEQYF; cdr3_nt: TGTGCCTGGACCCCCCTTGAGGCGGGAGGGGGCTACGAGCAGTACTTC
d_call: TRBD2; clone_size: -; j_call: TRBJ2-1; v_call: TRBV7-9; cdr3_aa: CASSFGGSNEQFF; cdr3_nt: TGTGCCAGCAGCTTCGGCGGGAGCAATGAGCAGTTCTTC
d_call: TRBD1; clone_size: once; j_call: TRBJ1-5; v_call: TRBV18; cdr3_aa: CASSPRQGEIQPQHF; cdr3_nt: TGTGCCAGCTCGCCCCGACAGGGGGAAATACAGCCCCAGCATTTT
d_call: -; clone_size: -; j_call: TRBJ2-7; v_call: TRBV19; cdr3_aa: CASSMQGSYEQYF; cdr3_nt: TGTGCCAGTAGTATGCAGGGCTCCTACGAGCAGTACTTC
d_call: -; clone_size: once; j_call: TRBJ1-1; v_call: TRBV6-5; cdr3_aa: CASSTQRGGGEAFF; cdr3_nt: TGTGCCAGCAGTACACAGCGGGGGGGTGGGGAAGCTTTCTTT
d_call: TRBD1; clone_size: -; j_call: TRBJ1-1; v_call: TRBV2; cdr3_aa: CASSEGQEGAFF; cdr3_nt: TGTGCCAGCAGTGAGGGACAGGAGGGAGCTTTCTTT
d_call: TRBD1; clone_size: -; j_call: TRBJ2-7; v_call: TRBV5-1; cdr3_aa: CASSPRTGGSYEQYF; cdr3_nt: TGCGCCAGCAGCCCCCGGACAGGGGGTTCCTACGAGCAGTACTTC
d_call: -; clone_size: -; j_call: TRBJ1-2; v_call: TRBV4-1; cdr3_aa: CASSPLYGQYYGYTF; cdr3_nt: TGCGCCAGCAGCCCTTTGTATGGACAGTACTATGGCTACACCTTC
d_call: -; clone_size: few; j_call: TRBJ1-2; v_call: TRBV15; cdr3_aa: CATSRGAGDYGYTF; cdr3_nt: TGTGCCACCAGCAGAGGAGCAGGGGACTATGGCTACACCTTC
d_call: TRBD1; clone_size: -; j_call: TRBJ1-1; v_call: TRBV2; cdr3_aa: CASILEGAGMNTEAFF; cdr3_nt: TGTGCCAGCATTCTAGAGGGGGCAGGCATGAACACTGAAGCTTTCTTT
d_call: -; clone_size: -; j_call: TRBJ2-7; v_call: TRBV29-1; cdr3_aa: CSVDSQGYEQYF; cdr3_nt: TGCAGCGTTGACTCCCAGGGCTACGAGCAGTACTTC
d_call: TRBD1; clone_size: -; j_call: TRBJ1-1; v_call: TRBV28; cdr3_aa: CASRDATGAEAFF; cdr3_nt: TGTGCCAGCAGGGACGCGACAGGGGCGGAAGCTTTCTTT
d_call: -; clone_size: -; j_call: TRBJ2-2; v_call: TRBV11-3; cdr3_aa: CASSLGTANTGELFF; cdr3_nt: TGTGCCAGCAGCTTAGGGACAGCGAACACCGGGGAGCTGTTTTTT
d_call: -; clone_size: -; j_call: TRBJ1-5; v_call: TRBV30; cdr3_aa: CAWSRGEGNQPQHF; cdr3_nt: TGTGCCTGGAGTCGGGGAGAGGGCAATCAGCCCCAGCATTTT
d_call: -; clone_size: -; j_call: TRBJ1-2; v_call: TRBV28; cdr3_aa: CASRVSQGFYGYTF; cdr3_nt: TGTGCCAGCAGAGTATCACAGGGTTTCTATGGCTACACCTTC
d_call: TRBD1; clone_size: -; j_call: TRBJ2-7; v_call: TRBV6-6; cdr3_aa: CASSLGTGAYEQYF; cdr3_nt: TGTGCCAGCAGTTTAGGGACAGGGGCCTACGAGCAGTACTTC
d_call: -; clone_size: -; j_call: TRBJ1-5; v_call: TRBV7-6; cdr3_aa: CASSSSPNQPQHF; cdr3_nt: TGTGCCAGCAGCAGCTCCCCCAATCAGCCCCAGCATTTT
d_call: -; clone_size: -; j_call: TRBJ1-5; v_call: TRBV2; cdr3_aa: CASSDANRVGPNQPQHF; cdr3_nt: TGTGCCAGCAGTGATGCGAACAGGGTAGGCCCCAATCAGCCCCAGCATTTT
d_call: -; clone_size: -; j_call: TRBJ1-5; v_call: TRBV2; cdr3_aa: CASSRANNQPQHF; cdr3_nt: TGTGCCAGCAGCAGGGCTAACAATCAGCCCCAGCATTTT
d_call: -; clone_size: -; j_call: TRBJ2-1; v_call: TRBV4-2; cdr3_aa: CASSQGLGNEQFF; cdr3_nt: TGTGCCAGCAGCCAAGGACTCGGGAATGAGCAGTTCTTC
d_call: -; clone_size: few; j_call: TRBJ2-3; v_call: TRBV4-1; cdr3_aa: CAVRNSESTDTQYF; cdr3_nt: TGCGCCGTTCGGAATAGCGAGAGCACAGATACGCAGTATTTT
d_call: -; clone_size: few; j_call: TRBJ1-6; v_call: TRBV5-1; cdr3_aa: CASRYSPSSYNSPLHF; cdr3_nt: TGCGCCAGCAGATACTCCCCGAGCTCCTATAATTCACCCCTCCACTTT
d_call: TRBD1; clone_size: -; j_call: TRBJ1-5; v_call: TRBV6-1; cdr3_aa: CASSEVQGVQPQHF; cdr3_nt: TGTGCCAGCAGTGAAGTACAGGGGGTTCAGCCCCAGCATTTT